This T cell receptor beta chain emerged from a study of T cells in Graves' hyperthyroidism and ophthalmopathy. RNA transcripts were the template for amplifying TCR beta CDR3 regions. First-round RT-PCR with HTBI primers amplified the TCR CDR3 region. TCRdb analysed the multiplex PCR reads with MiXCR anew, one entry per CDR3 protein. The sample lists about 610,000 distinct CDR3 sequences; 46% were seen once. CDR3 length: 14 amino acids. The V gene end was trimmed by 0 bases and the J gene end by 9 bases; junction bases not matched to a gene: 2. Germline values: CDR1 SGHTA, CDR2 FQGNSA. Newly diagnosed hyperthyroidism, duration under 2 months, in patients aged 18 to 65. For the diagnoses, clinical symptoms, serum thyroxine and TRAb, thyroid ultrasound and orbital computed tomography were used. As for this clonotype: The antigen is not known.

Whole-study results and caveats: Model predictions of ophthalmopathy came a median roughly 6.4 months before onset.

The receptor's source is a woman under 30 with Graves' hyperthyroidism. The V gene is TRBV7-2, the J gene TRBJ2-1; TRBD2 matches 10 bases. Sequenced sample: peripheral blood or thyroid tissue (not recorded which). CDR3 sequence (DNA): TGTGCCAGCAGCTTAGCAAGCGGGAGGGTTGAGCAGTTCTTC. Protein: CASSLASGRVEQFF.